These T cell receptor beta chains were read from a single sample in a study of blood T cells in healthy people across ages. TCRdb reprocessed the 5' RACE reads with MiXCR, giving one entry per CDR3 protein. This table holds about 1,600,000 distinct CDR3 sequences, about 40% found once. The sequencing sample was made of blood. The source of these receptors is a woman between 18 and 29 years old in good health. Both conserved end residues are part of each CDR3. The D gene is left open where the match is weak. The size entry is marked missing in some rows and otherwise reads once, few, many or a size class.

d_gene: TRBD2; j_gene: TRBJ2-3; v_gene: TRBV5-1; abundance: NA; CDR3aa: CASSRLTSGGSTDTQYF; CDR3nt: TGCGCCAGCAGCAGACTCACTAGCGGGGGGAGCACAGATACGCAGTATTTT
d_gene: TRBD2; j_gene: TRBJ2-3; v_gene: TRBV29-1; abundance: few; CDR3aa: CSVEGQRGSTDTQYF; CDR3nt: TGCAGCGTTGAGGGCCAGCGGGGTAGCACAGATACGCAGTATTTT
d_gene: NA; j_gene: TRBJ1-1; v_gene: TRBV20-1; abundance: NA; CDR3aa: CSARDGSTVNTEAFF; CDR3nt: TGCAGTGCTAGAGACGGCTCGACAGTTAACACTGAAGCTTTCTTT
d_gene: NA; j_gene: TRBJ1-5; v_gene: TRBV3-1; abundance: few; CDR3aa: CASSQDQTSNQPQHF; CDR3nt: TGTGCCAGCAGCCAAGATCAGACTAGCAATCAGCCCCAGCATTTT
d_gene: NA; j_gene: TRBJ2-3; v_gene: TRBV6-5; abundance: few; CDR3aa: CASSYSLGLADTQYF; CDR3nt: TGTGCCAGCAGTTACTCGCTGGGGCTGGCAGATACGCAGTATTTT
d_gene: NA; j_gene: TRBJ1-1; v_gene: TRBV13; abundance: NA; CDR3aa: CASRQPYGTEAFF; CDR3nt: TGTGCCAGCAGACAACCTTACGGGACTGAAGCTTTCTTT
d_gene: TRBD1; j_gene: TRBJ2-7; v_gene: TRBV6-5; abundance: NA; CDR3aa: CASRPDRARAYEQYF; CDR3nt: TGTGCCAGCAGGCCCGACAGGGCCAGGGCCTACGAGCAGTACTTC
d_gene: NA; j_gene: TRBJ1-5; v_gene: TRBV20-1; abundance: NA; CDR3aa: CSAPLGPQHF; CDR3nt: TGCAGTGCGCCGTTGGGGCCCCAGCATTTT
d_gene: NA; j_gene: TRBJ2-1; v_gene: TRBV6-1; abundance: NA; CDR3aa: CASRQGSVRDEQFF; CDR3nt: TGTGCCAGCAGACAGGGAAGTGTGAGGGATGAGCAGTTCTTC
d_gene: NA; j_gene: TRBJ2-7; v_gene: TRBV29-1; abundance: NA; CDR3aa: CSCGTGNEQYF; CDR3nt: TGCAGCTGCGGGACGGGGAACGAGCAGTACTTC
d_gene: NA; j_gene: TRBJ2-3; v_gene: TRBV20-1; abundance: few; CDR3aa: CSAMTGRGSQYF; CDR3nt: TGCAGTGCAATGACAGGGAGGGGGTCGCAGTATTTT